The rows below give T cell receptor beta chains drawn from one sample of a study of CD8+CD57+ T cells in acquired aplastic anemia. TCRdb reprocessed the reads via MiXCR and lists one record per CDR3 protein. This table has over 150,000 distinct CDR3 sequences, about 44% appearing once. The sequenced sample was sorted CD4+, CD8+, or CD8+CD57+ T cells (not recorded which) from PBMCs. Receptors originate from a human donor with aplastic anemia. Both conserved end residues are part of each CDR3. A D gene is named only where the DNA matches it firmly. Clone size is not always given. Where it is, it says once, few, many or a class for expanded clones.

abundance: many; len: 16; d_gene: TRBD2; v_gene: TRBV25-1; j_gene: TRBJ2-3; CDR3nt: TGTGCCAGCAGTGAATCCCTTGCGGGGGGGGCAGATACGCAGTATTTT; CDR3aa: CASSESLAGGADTQYF
abundance: few; len: 13; d_gene: TRBD1; v_gene: TRBV7-3; j_gene: TRBJ2-7; CDR3nt: TGTGCCAGCAGCTTGACAGGGCCCTACGAGCAGTACTTC; CDR3aa: CASSLTGPYEQYF
abundance: many; len: 14; d_gene: .; v_gene: TRBV6-1; j_gene: TRBJ1-1; CDR3nt: TGTGCCAGCAAACGGGGGGGCGGGAACACTGAAGCTTTCTTT; CDR3aa: CASKRGGGNTEAFF
abundance: .; len: 14; d_gene: .; v_gene: TRBV9; j_gene: TRBJ2-1; CDR3nt: TGTGCCAGCAGCGTAGACCTCAACCCTAATGAGCAGTTCTTC; CDR3aa: CASSVDLNPNEQFF
abundance: few; len: 15; d_gene: .; v_gene: TRBV28; j_gene: TRBJ2-2; CDR3nt: TGTGCCAGCAGTTTACCGGGATTTGGCACCGGGGAGCTGTTTTTT; CDR3aa: CASSLPGFGTGELFF
abundance: many; len: 15; d_gene: TRBD1; v_gene: TRBV5-1; j_gene: TRBJ2-5; CDR3nt: TGCGCCAGCAGCCGTGGGGACAGGGAAGGAGAGACCCAGTACTTC; CDR3aa: CASSRGDREGETQYF
abundance: .; len: 14; d_gene: .; v_gene: TRBV20-1; j_gene: TRBJ2-5; CDR3nt: TGCAGTGCTAGGGGCTCGGGTCGGCAAGAGACCCAGTACTTC; CDR3aa: CSARGSGRQETQYF
abundance: .; len: 12; d_gene: .; v_gene: TRBV30; j_gene: TRBJ1-1; CDR3nt: TGTGCCTGGAGCACGGTGAACACTGAAGCTTTCTTT; CDR3aa: CAWSTVNTEAFF
abundance: many; len: 13; d_gene: .; v_gene: TRBV7-8; j_gene: TRBJ2-7; CDR3nt: TGTGCCAGCAGGGGCGGGGACGCCTACGAGCAGTACTTC; CDR3aa: CASRGGDAYEQYF
abundance: many; len: 17; d_gene: TRBD2; v_gene: TRBV20-1; j_gene: TRBJ2-3; CDR3nt: TGCAGTGCTAGACGTTCCAGCGGGGGGGCAGGGAAAGATACGCAGTATTTT; CDR3aa: CSARRSSGGAGKDTQYF
abundance: .; len: 15; d_gene: .; v_gene: TRBV15; j_gene: TRBJ2-2; CDR3nt: TGTGCCACCAGCAGACATACAGGGAATACCGGGGAGCTGTTTTTT; CDR3aa: CATSRHTGNTGELFF
abundance: few; len: 17; d_gene: .; v_gene: TRBV15; j_gene: TRBJ1-1; CDR3nt: TGTGCCACCAGCAGAGGTACGGCGCCTTGGGTACGCACTGAAGCTTTCTTT; CDR3aa: CATSRGTAPWVRTEAFF
abundance: .; len: 15; d_gene: .; v_gene: TRBV2; j_gene: TRBJ1-5; CDR3nt: TGTGCCAGCAGTCCCGGGGCAGGTACCAATCAGCCCCAGCATTTT; CDR3aa: CASSPGAGTNQPQHF
abundance: many; len: 15; d_gene: .; v_gene: TRBV5-1; j_gene: TRBJ2-2; CDR3nt: TGCGCCAGCAGCCTAACAGCACGATCCACCGGGGAGCTGTTTTTT; CDR3aa: CASSLTARSTGELFF
abundance: many; len: 14; d_gene: .; v_gene: TRBV19; j_gene: TRBJ2-2; CDR3nt: TGTGCCAGTTTCGGGTGGACGAGCACCGGGGAGCTGTTTTTT; CDR3aa: CASFGWTSTGELFF
abundance: once; len: 15; d_gene: .; v_gene: TRBV15; j_gene: TRBJ2-1; CDR3nt: TGTGCCACCAGCATTTGGGGCAGCTCCTGCAATGAGCAGTTCTTC; CDR3aa: CATSIWGSSCNEQFF
abundance: .; len: 15; d_gene: .; v_gene: TRBV2; j_gene: TRBJ2-3; CDR3nt: TGTGCCAGCAGTGAAGGTCTAACTAGCACAGATACGCAGTATTTT; CDR3aa: CASSEGLTSTDTQYF
abundance: many; len: 13; d_gene: .; v_gene: TRBV20-1; j_gene: TRBJ1-2; CDR3nt: TGCAGTGCTAGCCCTTCGATGGGTTTGGGCTACACCTTC; CDR3aa: CSASPSMGLGYTF
abundance: .; len: 16; d_gene: .; v_gene: TRBV2; j_gene: TRBJ1-3; CDR3nt: TGTGCCAGCAGTGAATTAAGAGACAGGAGTGGCGACACCATATATTTT; CDR3aa: CASSELRDRSGDTIYF
abundance: .; len: 13; d_gene: TRBD1; v_gene: TRBV28; j_gene: TRBJ2-2; CDR3nt: TGTGCCAGCCGGACAGGGGACACCGGGGAGCTGTTTTTT; CDR3aa: CASRTGDTGELFF
abundance: .; len: 13; d_gene: .; v_gene: TRBV15; j_gene: TRBJ2-7; CDR3nt: TGTGCCACCAGCAGAGTCGGGACCTACGAGCAGTACTTC; CDR3aa: CATSRVGTYEQYF
abundance: few; len: 15; d_gene: TRBD1; v_gene: TRBV7-9; j_gene: TRBJ1-6; CDR3nt: TGTGCCAGCAGCCCACCAGGGGGCCCGAATTCACCCCTCCACTTT; CDR3aa: CASSPPGGPNSPLHF
abundance: .; len: 14; d_gene: .; v_gene: TRBV20-1; j_gene: TRBJ1-1; CDR3nt: TGCAGTGCTAGGGGAGGTTCCTTGAACACTGAAGCTTTCTTT; CDR3aa: CSARGGSLNTEAFF
abundance: many; len: 20; d_gene: TRBD2; v_gene: TRBV4-2; j_gene: TRBJ2-6; CDR3nt: TGTGCCAGCAGCCAAGCGAACCAGCGGGGGGGCCAGAGGGGGGCCAACGTCCTGACTTTC; CDR3aa: CASSQANQRGGQRGANVLTF
abundance: .; len: 18; d_gene: .; v_gene: TRBV15; j_gene: TRBJ1-3; CDR3nt: TGTGCCACCAGCAGAGACAGGGGCCTCGGACCAACACGAAACACCATATATTTT; CDR3aa: CATSRDRGLGPTRNTIYF
abundance: few; len: 13; d_gene: .; v_gene: TRBV24-1; j_gene: TRBJ2-3; CDR3nt: TGTGCCACCAGTGATTCTAGTGTCGATACGCAGTATTTT; CDR3aa: CATSDSSVDTQYF
abundance: .; len: 15; d_gene: .; v_gene: TRBV10-3; j_gene: TRBJ2-1; CDR3nt: TGTGCCATCAGTGAGCCCGTCAAGCTACTCAATGAGCAGTTCTTC; CDR3aa: CAISEPVKLLNEQFF
abundance: .; len: 15; d_gene: .; v_gene: TRBV25-1; j_gene: TRBJ2-7; CDR3nt: TGTGCCAGCAGTGCTAGAGGGGACGGTTCCTACGAGCAGTACTTC; CDR3aa: CASSARGDGSYEQYF
abundance: few; len: 14; d_gene: TRBD1; v_gene: TRBV15; j_gene: TRBJ1-5; CDR3nt: TGTGCCACCAGCAGCCAGGGGGCAACGCAGCCCCAGCATTTT; CDR3aa: CATSSQGATQPQHF
abundance: .; len: 14; d_gene: .; v_gene: TRBV12-3/TRBV12-4; j_gene: TRBJ2-4; CDR3nt: TGTGCCAGCAGTTTGTCCGGGGGCAAAAACATTCAGTACTTC; CDR3aa: CASSLSGGKNIQYF
abundance: .; len: 13; d_gene: .; v_gene: TRBV19; j_gene: TRBJ2-1; CDR3nt: TGTGCCAGTAGTAACGATTATGACAATGAGCAGTTCTTC; CDR3aa: CASSNDYDNEQFF
abundance: few; len: 15; d_gene: TRBD1; v_gene: TRBV19; j_gene: TRBJ1-3; CDR3nt: TGTGCCAGTAGTTTGGGGACAGGGTTTGGAAACACCATATATTTT; CDR3aa: CASSLGTGFGNTIYF
abundance: many; len: 11; d_gene: .; v_gene: TRBV2; j_gene: TRBJ1-2; CDR3nt: TGTGCCAGCAGTGAGTCGGGGGGCGCAACCTTC; CDR3aa: CASSESGGATF
abundance: many; len: 13; d_gene: .; v_gene: TRBV20-1; j_gene: TRBJ1-6; CDR3nt: TGCAGTGCTATTGGAGAGAATAATTCACCCCTCCACTTT; CDR3aa: CSAIGENNSPLHF
abundance: .; len: 14; d_gene: .; v_gene: TRBV19; j_gene: TRBJ2-1; CDR3nt: TGTGCCAGTAGTAAAGGAGGCGAAGTGAATGAGCAGTTCTTC; CDR3aa: CASSKGGEVNEQFF
abundance: many; len: 14; d_gene: TRBD1; v_gene: TRBV7-8; j_gene: TRBJ2-4; CDR3nt: TGTGCCAGCAGCCGGACAGGGGCAGCGAACATTCAGTACTTC; CDR3aa: CASSRTGAANIQYF
abundance: many; len: 13; d_gene: .; v_gene: TRBV24-1; j_gene: TRBJ1-4; CDR3nt: TGTGCCACCAGTTCCCAGGGGAATGAAAAACTGTTTTTT; CDR3aa: CATSSQGNEKLFF
abundance: .; len: 21; d_gene: .; v_gene: TRBV11-2; j_gene: TRBJ2-7; CDR3nt: TGTGCCAGCAGCTTAGTTCCCCCTTCCCACACGGAGGGGTATAGCTCCTACGAGCAGTACTTC; CDR3aa: CASSLVPPSHTEGYSSYEQYF
abundance: many; len: 14; d_gene: TRBD1; v_gene: TRBV7-2; j_gene: TRBJ2-7; CDR3nt: TGTGCCAGCAGCTTAGGCGGACAGGGTTACGAGCAGTACTTC; CDR3aa: CASSLGGQGYEQYF
abundance: many; len: 15; d_gene: .; v_gene: TRBV3-1; j_gene: TRBJ2-7; CDR3nt: TGTGCCAGCAGCCAAGGGACAATCGACTCCTACGAGCAGTACTTC; CDR3aa: CASSQGTIDSYEQYF
abundance: .; len: 14; d_gene: TRBD1; v_gene: TRBV25-1; j_gene: TRBJ2-1; CDR3nt: TGTGCCAGTACCCGACAGGGGACCTACAATGAGCAGTTCTTC; CDR3aa: CASTRQGTYNEQFF
abundance: few; len: 13; d_gene: .; v_gene: TRBV4-1; j_gene: TRBJ2-3; CDR3nt: TGCGCCAGCAGCCAGCCAAATGGGGATACGCAGTATTTT; CDR3aa: CASSQPNGDTQYF
abundance: few; len: 14; d_gene: TRBD1; v_gene: TRBV18; j_gene: TRBJ1-3; CDR3nt: TGTGCCAGCTCACCAACGACAGGGAGAAACACCATATATTTT; CDR3aa: CASSPTTGRNTIYF
abundance: many; len: 13; d_gene: .; v_gene: TRBV2; j_gene: TRBJ2-2; CDR3nt: TGTGCCAGCAGGGAGCGGCTCACCGGGGAGCTGTTTTTT; CDR3aa: CASRERLTGELFF
abundance: many; len: 18; d_gene: TRBD1; v_gene: TRBV24-1; j_gene: TRBJ2-5; CDR3nt: TGTGCCACCAGTGGGGCCGCGGGGACAGGGGACTTTCAAGAGACCCAGTACTTC; CDR3aa: CATSGAAGTGDFQETQYF
abundance: many; len: 14; d_gene: .; v_gene: TRBV11-2; j_gene: TRBJ1-3; CDR3nt: TGTGCCAGCAGCTGGAATACGGGTGGAAACACCATATATTTT; CDR3aa: CASSWNTGGNTIYF
abundance: many; len: 15; d_gene: .; v_gene: TRBV6-5; j_gene: TRBJ1-2; CDR3nt: TGTGCCAGCAGTTTCTCAGGGGTTGGAACTTATGGCTACACCTTC; CDR3aa: CASSFSGVGTYGYTF
abundance: .; len: 13; d_gene: .; v_gene: TRBV10-3; j_gene: TRBJ1-2; CDR3nt: TGTGCCATCAGTCTAATGCAGGGAGGTGGCTACACCTTC; CDR3aa: CAISLMQGGGYTF
abundance: many; len: 16; d_gene: .; v_gene: TRBV5-1; j_gene: TRBJ2-3; CDR3nt: TGCGCCAGCAGCTTGGAGGGGACACAGGGTATAGATACGCAGTATTTT; CDR3aa: CASSLEGTQGIDTQYF
abundance: .; len: 14; d_gene: TRBD2; v_gene: TRBV2; j_gene: TRBJ2-7; CDR3nt: TGTGCCAGCAGGAACCTCCGGGAGGGGGTTAGGCAGTACTTC; CDR3aa: CASRNLREGVRQYF